Below are 2 T cell receptor beta chains sequenced from a single sample in a study of blood T cell repertoires in COVID-19. The repertoire was sequenced with immunoSEQ multiplex PCR; TCRdb's copy has only in-frame clones and lacks some. The sample yields 90,000 to 100,000 clones, roughly four fifths seen once. Material: peripheral blood. All receptors come from a man aged 55 to 70 with acute or convalescent COVID-19.

The chain combines TRBV3-1 (or the pseudogene TRBV3-2) with TRBJ2-1, with D uncertain. V lost 0 bases and J 9 bases, leaving 21 bases between the germline ends. The CDR3 consists of 17 residues. Germline-derived CDR1 and CDR2 are LGHDT and YNNKEL (reference sequence). The CDR3 region has the DNA TGTGCCAGCAGCCAAGATATTCTAGGCCTCCGTTGCGTTGAGCAGTTCTTC. Translating it yields CASSQDILGLRCVEQFF.

V and J are TRBV11-2 and TRBJ1-1; D unresolved. Trimming took 1 base from V and 3 from J, leaving 6 bases between them. Germline-derived CDR1 and CDR2 are SGHAT and FQNNGV. There are 13 residues in the CDR3. CDR3 residues: CASSLAQYTEAFF. The CDR3 DNA sequence: TGTGCCAGCAGCTTAGCCCAGTACACTGAAGCTTTCTTT.